At least ten counts were recorded for the clone carrying this TCR beta chain. Unmatched junction bases numbered 2, after V lost 8 bases and J lost 4 bases. The CDR3 runs to 13 residues. Using its own MiXCR run on the RT-PCR reads, TCRdb lists one record per CDR3 protein. The sample includes 800,000 to 1,000,000 distinct CDR3 sequences, under 20% of them seen just once. This entry belongs to a study of patients and donors after allogeneic stem cell transplantation. The sequencing sample was made of blood, either unsorted or a sorted T cell fraction (not recorded which). This receptor was obtained from a human donor who was either an allogeneic HSCT recipient or a stem cell or donor lymphocyte infusion donor (not recorded which). It is not recorded whose cells these are; they may come from a transplant donor. The V call is TRBV12-3 or TRBV12-4, the J call TRBJ1-1; 12 nucleotides line up with TRBD1. The CDR3 sequence: CASGDRGPTEAFF. CDR3 coding DNA: TGTGCCAGCGGGGACAGGGGGCCCACTGAAGCTTTCTTT.